One TCR beta chain is described in this entry. The record originates from a study of blood T cell repertoires in COVID-19. Study-wide background: Acute and convalescent COVID-19 specimens originated in the United States, Italy and Spain. PBMCs, B-cell-depleted T cells, or T cells were the source of the cDNA or gDNA that made up the material.

Per the authors' pipeline: Amplifying reference gene primers gave estimates of nucleated cell counts. Method: immunoSEQ multiplex PCR; TCRdb's copy keeps in-frame clones and lacks some. The V and J calls and clone size were taken over from that table, and D and trimming were inferred from the DNA. The table has around 240,000 clones, more than 65% seen once. Germline assignment: CDR1 ENHRY and CDR2 SYGVKD. With 2 bases removed from V and 5 bases from J, the gap between germline ends came to 12 bases. The CDR3 is 14 residues long. This sequence originates from a woman in her thirties or forties who had recovered from COVID-19. The sequenced sample consisted of peripheral blood. The rearrangement uses TRBV10-3 and TRBJ1-2; unclear D gene. CDR3 region: CAISEVPRTYGYTF. CDR3 nucleotide sequence: TGTGCCATCAGTGAGGTTCCCCGAACTTATGGCTACACCTTC.